The 7 T cell receptor beta chains listed next were all sequenced from one sample in a study of T cells after yellow fever vaccination. Via MiXCR, TCRdb re-called the 5' RACE reads, giving one row per CDR3 protein. The data show around 590,000 distinct CDR3 sequences, about 12% seen once. This specimen was PBMCs, taken on the day of the yellow fever booster vaccination. All receptors come from a man between 25 and 39 years old who received the YFV17D yellow fever vaccine.

A few counts support this clonotype. The V call is TRBV27, the J call TRBJ2-7; D gene ambiguous. V was shortened by 10 bases and J by 4 bases, with 5 bases between the two germline ends. This CDR3 spans 9 amino acids. Germline CDR1 and CDR2: MNHEY and SMNVEV (reference sequence). DNA for the CDR3: TGTGCCAAACCGTACGAGCAGTACTTC. It specifies CAKPYEQYF.

This rearrangement joins TRBV7-9 to TRBJ1-6, with D hard to call. CDR1 SEHNR and CDR2 FQNEAQ come from the germline V gene (reference sequence). The CDR3 contains 14 residues. V gave up 7 bases and J gave up 6 bases, with 13 bases separating them. In nucleotides, the CDR3 is TGTGCCAGCAACCCCTCAAGGAGTAATTCACCCCTCCACTTT. This encodes CASNPSRSNSPLHF.

This clonotype was counted a few times. The rearrangement links TRBV4-1 to TRBJ2-2; D is unresolved. The CDR3 is 16 residues long. Trimming removed 0 bases at V and 6 bases at J, with 14 bases between. CDR1 is MGHRA and CDR2 is YSYEKL in the germline V gene. As DNA, the CDR3 is TGCGCCAGCAGCCAAGATGGTTACGCGGCGGCCGGGGAGCTGTTTTTT. This codes for CASSQDGYAAAGELFF.

This clonotype has only a few counts. The chain carries TRBV20-1 and TRBJ1-1, with 7 nucleotides matching TRBD1. CDR3 length: 14 residues. Germline lookup yields CDR1 DFQATT and CDR2 SNEGSKA (reference sequence). The V segment lost 4 bases and the J segment 0 bases; nucleotides outside the gene matches: 5. The CDR3 here is CSAKQGSMNTEAFF. The CDR3 region has the DNA TGCAGTGCTAAACAGGGGTCGATGAACACTGAAGCTTTCTTT.

V gene TRBV18 combines with J gene TRBJ2-7, with 10 bases matching TRBD2. CDR1 and CDR2 (germline): KGHSH, LQKENI. V lost 5 bases to trimming and J lost 3 bases; unmatched junction nucleotides: 10. CDR3 size: 16 residues. The DNA for the CDR3 is TGTGCCAGCTCATCCGGACTAGCGGAAGCTGGCTACGAGCAGTACTTC. As protein: CASSSGLAEAGYEQYF.

The gene calls are TRBV7-7 and TRBJ2-5, with D perhaps given as TRBD1 or TRBD2 (6 bases each). Per the germline V gene, CDR1 is SSHAT and CDR2 is FNYEAQ (reference sequence). V gave up 1 base and J gave up 3 bases, with 12 bases separating them. This CDR3 contains 15 residues. CDR3 amino acids: CASSLGLGGKETQYF. As DNA, the CDR3 is TGTGCCAGCAGCTTAGGCCTGGGGGGCAAAGAGACCCAGTACTTC.

This CDR3 is CAISDTGGYEQYF. In DNA, the CDR3 is TGTGCCATCAGTGACACAGGGGGATACGAGCAGTACTTC. The chain links TRBV10-3 to TRBJ2-7; 8 positions match TRBD1. The V segment lost 3 bases and the J segment 4 bases; nucleotides outside the gene matches: 2. This CDR3 spans 13 amino acids. Germline lookup yields CDR1 ENHRY and CDR2 SYGVKD.